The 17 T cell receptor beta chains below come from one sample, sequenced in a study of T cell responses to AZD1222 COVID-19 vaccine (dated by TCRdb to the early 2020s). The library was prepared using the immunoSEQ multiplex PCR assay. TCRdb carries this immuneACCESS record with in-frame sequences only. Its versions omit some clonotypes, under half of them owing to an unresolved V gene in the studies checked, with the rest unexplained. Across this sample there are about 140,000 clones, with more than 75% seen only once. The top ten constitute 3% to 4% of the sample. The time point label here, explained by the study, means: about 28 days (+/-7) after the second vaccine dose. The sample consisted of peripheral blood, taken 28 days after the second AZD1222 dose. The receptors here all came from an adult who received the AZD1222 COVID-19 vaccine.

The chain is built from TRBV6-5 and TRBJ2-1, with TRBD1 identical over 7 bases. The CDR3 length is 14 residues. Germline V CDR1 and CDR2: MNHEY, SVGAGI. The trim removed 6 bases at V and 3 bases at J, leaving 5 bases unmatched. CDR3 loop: CASSDRDSYNEQFF. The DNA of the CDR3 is TGTGCCAGCAGCGACCGGGACAGCTACAATGAGCAGTTCTTC.

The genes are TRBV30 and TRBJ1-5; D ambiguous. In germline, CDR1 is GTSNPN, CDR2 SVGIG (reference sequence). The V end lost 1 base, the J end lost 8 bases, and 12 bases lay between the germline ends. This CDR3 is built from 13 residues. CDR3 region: CAWSEKGTKPQHF. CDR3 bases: TGTGCCTGGAGTGAGAAGGGTACGAAGCCCCAGCATTTT.

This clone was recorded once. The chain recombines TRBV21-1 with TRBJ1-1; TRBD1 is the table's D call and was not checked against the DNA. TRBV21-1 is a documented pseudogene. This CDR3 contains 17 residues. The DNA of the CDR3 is TGTGCCAGCAGCAAAAAAGGGGCCCAGGGGTGGAACACTGAAGCTTTCTTT. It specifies CASSKKGAQGWNTEAFF.

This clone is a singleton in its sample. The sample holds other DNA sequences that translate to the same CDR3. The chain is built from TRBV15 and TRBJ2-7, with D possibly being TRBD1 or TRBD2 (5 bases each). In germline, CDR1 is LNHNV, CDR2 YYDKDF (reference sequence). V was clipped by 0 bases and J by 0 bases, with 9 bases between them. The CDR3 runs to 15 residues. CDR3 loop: CATSRDKGTSYEQYF. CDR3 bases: TGTGCCACCAGCAGAGATAAGGGGACCTCCTACGAGCAGTACTTC.

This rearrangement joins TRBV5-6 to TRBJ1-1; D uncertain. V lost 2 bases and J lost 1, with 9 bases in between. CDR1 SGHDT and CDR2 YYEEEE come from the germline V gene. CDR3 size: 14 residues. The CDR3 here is CASSFVGSNTEAFF. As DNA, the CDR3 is TGTGCCAGCAGCTTTGTGGGTTCGAACACTGAAGCTTTCTTT.

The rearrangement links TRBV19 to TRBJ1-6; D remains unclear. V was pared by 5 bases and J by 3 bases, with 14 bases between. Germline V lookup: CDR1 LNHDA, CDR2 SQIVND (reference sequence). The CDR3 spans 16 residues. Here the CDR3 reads CASSAMTELYNSPLHF. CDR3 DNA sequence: TGTGCCAGTAGTGCGATGACCGAACTCTATAATTCACCCCTCCACTTT.

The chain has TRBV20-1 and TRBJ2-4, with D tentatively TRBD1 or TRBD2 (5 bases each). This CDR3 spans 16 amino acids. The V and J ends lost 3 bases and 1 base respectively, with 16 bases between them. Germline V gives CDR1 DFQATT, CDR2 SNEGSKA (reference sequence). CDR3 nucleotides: TGCAGTGCTAGTAGTCCGTCGGGGACGGCCAAAAACATTCAGTACTTC. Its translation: CSASSPSGTAKNIQYF.

The CDR3: CASSPTRVEAQYF. For the CDR3, the DNA is TGTGCCAGCAGTCCGACGAGGGTGGAAGCGCAGTATTTT. The chain recombines TRBV28 with TRBJ2-3; a possible D gene is TRBD2 (5 bases). CDR1 and CDR2 from the germline V gene are MDHEN and SYDVKM. The CDR3 is 13 residues long. Trimming took off 5 bases at V and 10 bases at J, with 16 bases between the two ends. Complete variable domain (other parts from reference TRBV28 and TRBJ2-3): DVKVTQSSRYLVKRTGEKVFLECVQDMDHENMFWYRQDPGLGLRLIYFSYDVKMKEKGDIPEGYSVSREKKERFSLILESASTNQTSMYLCASSPTRVEAQYFGPGTRLTVL.

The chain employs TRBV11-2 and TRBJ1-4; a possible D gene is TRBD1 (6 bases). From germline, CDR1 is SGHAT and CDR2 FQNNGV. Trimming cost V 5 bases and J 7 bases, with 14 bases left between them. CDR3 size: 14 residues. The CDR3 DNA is TGTGCCAGCAGCCTCAATGGGGGGGCTGAAAAACTGTTTTTT. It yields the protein CASSLNGGAEKLFF.

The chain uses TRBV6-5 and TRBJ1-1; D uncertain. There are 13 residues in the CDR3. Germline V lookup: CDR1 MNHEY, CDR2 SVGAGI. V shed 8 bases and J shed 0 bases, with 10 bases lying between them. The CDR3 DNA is TGTGCCAGCTGGAGGGCCTTGAACACTGAAGCTTTCTTT. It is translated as CASWRALNTEAFF.

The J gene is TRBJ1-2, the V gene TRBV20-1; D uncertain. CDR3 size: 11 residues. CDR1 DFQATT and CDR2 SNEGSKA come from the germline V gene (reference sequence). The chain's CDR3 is CSKGSYYGYTF. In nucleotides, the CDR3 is TGCAGCAAAGGCAGTTACTATGGCTACACCTTC.

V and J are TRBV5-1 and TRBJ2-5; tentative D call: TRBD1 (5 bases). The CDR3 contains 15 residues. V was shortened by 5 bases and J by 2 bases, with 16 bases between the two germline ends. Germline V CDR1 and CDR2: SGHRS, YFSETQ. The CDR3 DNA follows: TGCGCCAGCAGACGACAGAGCTTTTCGCAAGAGACCCAGTACTTC. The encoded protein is CASRRQSFSQETQYF.

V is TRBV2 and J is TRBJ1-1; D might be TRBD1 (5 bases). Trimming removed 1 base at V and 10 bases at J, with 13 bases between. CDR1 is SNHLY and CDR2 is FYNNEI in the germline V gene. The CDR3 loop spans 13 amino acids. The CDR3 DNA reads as TGTGCCAGCAGTGAAGTGGGGGTGACGCGAGCTTTCTTT. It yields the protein CASSEVGVTRAFF.

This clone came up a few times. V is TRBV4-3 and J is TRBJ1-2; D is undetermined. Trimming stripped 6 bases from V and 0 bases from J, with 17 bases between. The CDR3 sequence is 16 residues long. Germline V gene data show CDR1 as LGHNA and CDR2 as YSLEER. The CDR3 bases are TGCGCCAGCAGTCCCGGACGGATTTTAGCTAACTATGGCTACACCTTC. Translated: CASSPGRILANYGYTF.

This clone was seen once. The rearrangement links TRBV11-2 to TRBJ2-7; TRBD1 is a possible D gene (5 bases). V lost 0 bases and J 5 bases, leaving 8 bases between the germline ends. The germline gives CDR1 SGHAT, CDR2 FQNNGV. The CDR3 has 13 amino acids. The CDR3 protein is CASSLEGQDEQYF. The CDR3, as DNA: TGTGCCAGCAGCTTAGAGGGGCAGGACGAGCAGTACTTC. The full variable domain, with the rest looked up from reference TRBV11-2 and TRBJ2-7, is EAGVAQSPRYKIIEKRQSVAFWCNPISGHATLYWYQQILGQGPKLLIQFQNNGVVDDSQLPKDRFSAERLKGVDSTLKIQPAKLEDSAVYLCASSLEGQDEQYFGPGTRLTVT.

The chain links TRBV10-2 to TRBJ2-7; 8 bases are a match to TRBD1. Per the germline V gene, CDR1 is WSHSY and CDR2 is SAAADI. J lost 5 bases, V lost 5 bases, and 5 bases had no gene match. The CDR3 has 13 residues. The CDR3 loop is CASSPQTGDEQYF. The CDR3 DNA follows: TGCGCCAGCAGTCCTCAGACAGGGGACGAGCAGTACTTC.

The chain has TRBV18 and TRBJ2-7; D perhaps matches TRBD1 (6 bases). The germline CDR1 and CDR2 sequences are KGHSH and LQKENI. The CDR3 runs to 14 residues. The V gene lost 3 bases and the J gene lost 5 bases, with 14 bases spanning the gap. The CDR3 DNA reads TGTGCCAGCTCACCTAGTTTCGGACAGAACGAGCAGTACTTC. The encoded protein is CASSPSFGQNEQYF.